This is a list of T cell receptor beta chains from one sample in a study of blood T cell repertoires in COVID-19. Generated by immunoSEQ multiplex PCR, the TCRdb table keeps only in-frame clones and is missing some. The table lists 200,000 to 300,000 clones, 80% to 90% of them singletons. Sequencing was performed on PBMCs or T cells enriched from blood (not recorded which). These receptors were taken from a woman in her 40s who had been exposed to COVID-19. Both conserved end residues are part of each CDR3. Fields, in order: D gene, clone size, V gene, J gene, CDR3 protein, CDR3 DNA. The D gene is left open where the match is weak. Not all rows give a size; the values are once, few, many and, for expanded clones, a class.

d_call: TRBD1; clone_size: .; v_call: TRBV29-1; j_call: TRBJ2-7; cdr3_aa: CSVERSGATGGQYF; cdr3_nt: TGCAGCGTTGAACGGTCCGGGGCTACAGGGGGGCAGTACTTC
d_call: TRBD2; clone_size: .; v_call: TRBV11-3; j_call: TRBJ2-5; cdr3_aa: CASSWGLAGAGGETQYF; cdr3_nt: TGTGCCAGCAGCTGGGGACTAGCGGGAGCTGGGGGAGAGACCCAGTACTTC
d_call: .; clone_size: .; v_call: TRBV2; j_call: TRBJ1-5; cdr3_aa: CASSAGIGDQPQHF; cdr3_nt: TGTGCCAGCAGTGCCGGGATTGGAGATCAGCCCCAGCATTTT
d_call: .; clone_size: .; v_call: TRBV19; j_call: TRBJ2-7; cdr3_aa: CASSPSPAYEQYF; cdr3_nt: TGTGCCAGTAGCCCCTCCCCCGCCTACGAGCAGTACTTC
d_call: .; clone_size: .; v_call: TRBV6-2/TRBV6-3; j_call: TRBJ1-2; cdr3_aa: CASSYSQNEEVHGYTF; cdr3_nt: TGTGCCAGCAGTTACTCCCAGAACGAGGAGGTACATGGCTACACCTTC
d_call: TRBD2; clone_size: .; v_call: TRBV4-2; j_call: TRBJ2-3; cdr3_aa: CASSPRDREAVDTQYF; cdr3_nt: TGTGCCAGCAGCCCGCGGGATCGGGAGGCGGTAGATACGCAGTATTTT
d_call: TRBD2; clone_size: .; v_call: TRBV5-1; j_call: TRBJ2-3; cdr3_aa: CASSQLGLAGVTDTQYF; cdr3_nt: TGTGCCAGCAGCCAGTTGGGACTAGCGGGAGTTACAGATACGCAGTATTTT
d_call: .; clone_size: .; v_call: TRBV6-6; j_call: TRBJ2-5; cdr3_aa: CASSYSRGETQYF; cdr3_nt: TGTGCCAGCAGTTACTCGCGTGGAGAGACCCAGTACTTC
d_call: .; clone_size: .; v_call: TRBV6-6; j_call: TRBJ1-2; cdr3_aa: CASSYWGRGYGYTF; cdr3_nt: TGTGCCAGCAGTTACTGGGGCAGGGGCTATGGCTACACCTTC
d_call: TRBD1; clone_size: .; v_call: TRBV2; j_call: TRBJ1-1; cdr3_aa: CASSPDRGRTAFF; cdr3_nt: TGTGCCAGCAGCCCCGACAGGGGGCGGACGGCTTTCTTT
d_call: TRBD1; clone_size: .; v_call: TRBV30; j_call: TRBJ2-7; cdr3_aa: CAWSWDSKNYEQYF; cdr3_nt: TGTGCCTGGAGTTGGGACAGCAAAAACTACGAGCAGTACTTC
d_call: TRBD1; clone_size: .; v_call: TRBV4-1; j_call: TRBJ2-3; cdr3_aa: CASSYGQGPLNTQYF; cdr3_nt: TGCGCCAGCAGCTACGGACAGGGGCCTTTGAATACGCAGTATTTT
d_call: .; clone_size: .; v_call: TRBV2; j_call: TRBJ2-7; cdr3_aa: CASRSLASYEQYF; cdr3_nt: TGTGCCAGCAGGTCACTAGCATCCTACGAGCAGTACTTC
d_call: TRBD1; clone_size: once; v_call: TRBV4-1; j_call: TRBJ1-2; cdr3_aa: CASSQELQGARGYTF; cdr3_nt: TGCGCCAGCAGCCAAGAACTACAGGGGGCAAGGGGCTACACCTTC
d_call: .; clone_size: few; v_call: TRBV24-1; j_call: TRBJ2-5; cdr3_aa: CATRGGRQQQETQYF; cdr3_nt: TGTGCCACCAGGGGGGGAAGACAGCAACAAGAGACCCAGTACTTC
d_call: TRBD1; clone_size: .; v_call: TRBV9; j_call: TRBJ1-1; cdr3_aa: CASSQGAGDAFF; cdr3_nt: TGTGCCAGCTCACAGGGGGCAGGAGATGCTTTCTTT
d_call: .; clone_size: .; v_call: TRBV30; j_call: TRBJ2-1; cdr3_aa: CAWITGVNEQFF; cdr3_nt: TGTGCCTGGATAACGGGAGTGAATGAGCAGTTCTTC
d_call: .; clone_size: .; v_call: TRBV7-8; j_call: TRBJ1-3; cdr3_aa: CASTNYGGNTIYF; cdr3_nt: TGTGCCAGCACCAATTACGGGGGGAACACCATATATTTT
d_call: .; clone_size: .; v_call: TRBV9; j_call: TRBJ1-5; cdr3_aa: CASSVGGGGEQPQHF; cdr3_nt: TGTGCCAGCAGCGTAGGAGGCGGGGGAGAGCAGCCCCAGCATTTT
d_call: .; clone_size: .; v_call: TRBV18; j_call: TRBJ2-1; cdr3_aa: CASSPRSDHEQFF; cdr3_nt: TGTGCCAGCTCACCAAGGAGCGATCATGAGCAGTTCTTC
d_call: .; clone_size: .; v_call: TRBV24-1; j_call: TRBJ1-5; cdr3_aa: CATSDRTPLSNQPQHF; cdr3_nt: TGTGCCACCAGTGATCGTACACCGTTGAGCAATCAGCCCCAGCATTTT
d_call: TRBD1; clone_size: .; v_call: TRBV30; j_call: TRBJ1-1; cdr3_aa: CAWLGQGLMDEAFF; cdr3_nt: TGTGCCTGGCTGGGACAGGGGCTGATGGATGAAGCTTTCTTT
d_call: TRBD1; clone_size: .; v_call: TRBV2; j_call: TRBJ1-4; cdr3_aa: CASSGVRQGDEKLFF; cdr3_nt: TGTGCCAGCAGTGGGGTTCGACAGGGCGATGAAAAACTGTTTTTT
d_call: .; clone_size: .; v_call: TRBV5-8; j_call: TRBJ1-5; cdr3_aa: CASSFTGISNQPQHF; cdr3_nt: TGTGCCAGCAGTTTCACAGGAATTAGCAATCAGCCCCAGCATTTT
d_call: .; clone_size: .; v_call: TRBV24-1; j_call: TRBJ2-3; cdr3_aa: CATSDFGLGDTQYF; cdr3_nt: TGTGCCACCAGTGATTTCGGGTTAGGAGATACGCAGTATTTT
d_call: .; clone_size: .; v_call: TRBV5-1; j_call: TRBJ1-6; cdr3_aa: CASSSDTTMGNSPLHF; cdr3_nt: TGCGCCAGCAGCTCGGACACCACAATGGGCAATTCACCCCTCCACTTT
d_call: TRBD1; clone_size: .; v_call: TRBV19; j_call: TRBJ1-2; cdr3_aa: CATVDQGAHNYGYTF; cdr3_nt: TGTGCCACCGTGGACCAGGGGGCCCATAACTATGGCTACACCTTC
d_call: .; clone_size: .; v_call: TRBV5-5; j_call: TRBJ1-6; cdr3_aa: CASSVGVSYNSPLHF; cdr3_nt: TGTGCCAGCAGCGTGGGCGTCTCCTATAATTCACCCCTCCACTTT
d_call: .; clone_size: .; v_call: TRBV4-1; j_call: TRBJ1-5; cdr3_aa: CASSLRPSPRVYSNQPQHF; cdr3_nt: TGCGCCAGCAGCCTTCGACCCAGCCCCCGGGTATATAGCAATCAGCCCCAGCATTTT
d_call: .; clone_size: .; v_call: TRBV12-3/TRBV12-4; j_call: TRBJ2-1; cdr3_aa: CASSFQGDEQFF; cdr3_nt: TGTGCCAGCAGTTTTCAGGGCGATGAGCAGTTCTTC
d_call: .; clone_size: once; v_call: TRBV9; j_call: TRBJ1-4; cdr3_aa: CASSGSGTTNEKLFF; cdr3_nt: TGTGCCAGCAGCGGCTCAGGAACAACTAATGAAAAACTGTTTTTT
d_call: .; clone_size: .; v_call: TRBV5-4; j_call: TRBJ1-2; cdr3_aa: CASSSLYGYTF; cdr3_nt: TGTGCCAGCAGCTCTTTGTATGGCTACACCTTC
d_call: .; clone_size: .; v_call: TRBV5-4; j_call: TRBJ1-2; cdr3_aa: CASSIAQYGYTF; cdr3_nt: TGTGCCAGCAGTATTGCTCAGTATGGCTACACCTTC
d_call: TRBD1; clone_size: .; v_call: TRBV19; j_call: TRBJ1-2; cdr3_aa: CASTPGGQGFYGYTF; cdr3_nt: TGTGCCAGTACCCCAGGAGGACAGGGATTCTATGGCTACACCTTC
d_call: .; clone_size: .; v_call: TRBV5-1; j_call: TRBJ1-1; cdr3_aa: CASSLGTVNTEAFF; cdr3_nt: TGCGCCAGCAGCTTGGGGACAGTTAACACTGAAGCTTTCTTT
d_call: .; clone_size: .; v_call: TRBV5-1; j_call: TRBJ2-3; cdr3_aa: CASSQGSSPDTQYF; cdr3_nt: TGTGCCAGCAGCCAGGGATCTTCCCCAGATACGCAGTATTTT
d_call: TRBD2; clone_size: .; v_call: TRBV11-3; j_call: TRBJ2-1; cdr3_aa: CASSPGTSINEQFF; cdr3_nt: TGTGCCAGCAGCCCCGGGACTAGCATCAATGAGCAGTTCTTC
d_call: .; clone_size: .; v_call: TRBV19; j_call: TRBJ2-7; cdr3_aa: CASSIGFGSNYEQYF; cdr3_nt: TGTGCCAGTAGTATTGGTTTCGGGAGCAACTACGAGCAGTACTTC
d_call: .; clone_size: .; v_call: TRBV9; j_call: TRBJ2-1; cdr3_aa: CASSVADEQFF; cdr3_nt: TGTGCCAGCAGCGTAGCTGATGAGCAGTTCTTC
d_call: .; clone_size: .; v_call: TRBV6-5; j_call: TRBJ1-1; cdr3_aa: CASITLSTGNTEAFF; cdr3_nt: TGTGCCAGCATTACACTTTCAACAGGGAACACTGAAGCTTTCTTT
d_call: .; clone_size: .; v_call: TRBV24-1; j_call: TRBJ2-1; cdr3_aa: CATSDPYEQFF; cdr3_nt: TGTGCCACCAGTGATCCGTATGAGCAGTTCTTC